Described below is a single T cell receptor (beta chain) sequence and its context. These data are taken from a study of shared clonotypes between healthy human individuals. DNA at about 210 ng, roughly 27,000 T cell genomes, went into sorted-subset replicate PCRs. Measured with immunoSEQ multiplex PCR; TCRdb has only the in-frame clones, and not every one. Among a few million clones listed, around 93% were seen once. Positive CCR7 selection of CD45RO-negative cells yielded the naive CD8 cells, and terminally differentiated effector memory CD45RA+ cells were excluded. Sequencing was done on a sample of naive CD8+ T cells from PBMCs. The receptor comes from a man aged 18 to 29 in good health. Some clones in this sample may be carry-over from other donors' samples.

Here the CDR3 DNA reads TGTGCCAGCAGCCAAGCAGACACTGAAGCTTTCTTT. Residues: CASSQADTEAFF. The V call is TRBV7-8, the J call TRBJ1-1; D is undetermined. With 5 bases removed from V and 3 bases from J, the gap between germline ends came to 7 bases. The CDR3 extends over 12 amino acids. The germline gives CDR1 SGHVS, CDR2 FQNEAQ.